This T cell receptor beta chain was identified during a study of shared clonotypes between healthy human individuals. Clones were read by immunoSEQ multiplex PCR, and TCRdb kept only the in-frame ones, dropping some. The sample records around 1 million clones, over 60% being singletons. V lost 5 bases to trimming and J lost 5 bases, with 7 bases between them. Germline V gene data show CDR1 as MNHNY and CDR2 as SVGAGI (reference sequence). The CDR3 totals 11 residues. Sample: memory CD4+ T cells sorted from blood. The subset denotes: CD45RA-negative fraction. The chain is built from TRBV6-6 and TRBJ2-7; a possible D gene is TRBD1 (5 bases). This TCR was sampled from a man aged 18 to 30 in good health. This CDR3 is CASSVRDEQYF. The CDR3 DNA sequence: TGTGCCAGCAGTGTCAGGGACGAGCAGTACTTC.